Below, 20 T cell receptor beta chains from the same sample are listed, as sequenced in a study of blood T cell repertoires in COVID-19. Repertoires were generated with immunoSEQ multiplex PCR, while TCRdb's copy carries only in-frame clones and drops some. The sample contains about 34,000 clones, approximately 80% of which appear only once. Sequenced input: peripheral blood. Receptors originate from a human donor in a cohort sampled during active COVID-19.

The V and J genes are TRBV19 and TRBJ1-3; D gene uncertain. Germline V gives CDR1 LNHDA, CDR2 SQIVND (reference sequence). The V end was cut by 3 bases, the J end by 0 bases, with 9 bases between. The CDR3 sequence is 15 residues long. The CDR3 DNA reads TGTGCCAGTAGTATGCGTGGACTCTCTGGAAACACCATATATTTT. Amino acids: CASSMRGLSGNTIYF.

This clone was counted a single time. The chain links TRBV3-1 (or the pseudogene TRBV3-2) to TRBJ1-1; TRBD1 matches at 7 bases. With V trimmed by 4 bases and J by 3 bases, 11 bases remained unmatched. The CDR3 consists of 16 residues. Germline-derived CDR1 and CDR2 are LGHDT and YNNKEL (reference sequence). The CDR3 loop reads CASSRRGGARDTEAFF. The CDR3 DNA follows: TGTGCCAGCAGCCGGCGAGGGGGCGCACGGGACACTGAAGCTTTCTTT.

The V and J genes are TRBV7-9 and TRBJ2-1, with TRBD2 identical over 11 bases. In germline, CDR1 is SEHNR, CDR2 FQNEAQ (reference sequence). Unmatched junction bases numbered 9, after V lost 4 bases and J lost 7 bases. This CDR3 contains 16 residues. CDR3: CASSSYTSGSKNEQFF. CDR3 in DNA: TGTGCCAGCAGCTCCTACACTAGCGGGAGTAAGAATGAGCAGTTCTTC.

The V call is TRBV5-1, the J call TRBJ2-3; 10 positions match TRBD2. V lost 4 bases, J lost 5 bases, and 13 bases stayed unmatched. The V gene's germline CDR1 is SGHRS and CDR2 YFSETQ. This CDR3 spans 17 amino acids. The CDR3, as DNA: TGCGCCAGCAGCGGATGGTTGAGCGGGAGGGGCGAAGATACGCAGTATTTT. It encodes CASSGWLSGRGEDTQYF. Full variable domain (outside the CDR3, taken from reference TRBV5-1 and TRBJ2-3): KAGVTQTPRYLIKTRGQQVTLSCSPISGHRSVSWYQQTPGQGLQFLFEYFSETQRNKGNFPGRFSGRQFSNSRSEMNVSTLELGDSALYLCASSGWLSGRGEDTQYFGPGTRLTVL.

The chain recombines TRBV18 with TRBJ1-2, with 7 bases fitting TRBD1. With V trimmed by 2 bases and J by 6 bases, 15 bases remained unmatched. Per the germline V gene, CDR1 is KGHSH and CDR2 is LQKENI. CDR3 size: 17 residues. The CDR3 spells CASSPLYRQGWDDGYTF. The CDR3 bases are TGTGCCAGCTCACCATTATACCGACAGGGATGGGATGATGGCTACACCTTC.

The CDR3 loop is CSASQGVLVNQPQHF. CDR3 nucleotide sequence: TGCAGTGCTAGTCAGGGGGTATTGGTCAATCAGCCCCAGCATTTT. The chain employs TRBV20-1 and TRBJ1-5; 7 bases are a match to TRBD1. This CDR3 has 15 amino acids. Germline CDR1 reads DFQATT; CDR2 reads SNEGSKA (reference sequence). The V gene end was trimmed by 3 bases and the J gene end by 3 bases; junction bases not matched to a gene: 8.

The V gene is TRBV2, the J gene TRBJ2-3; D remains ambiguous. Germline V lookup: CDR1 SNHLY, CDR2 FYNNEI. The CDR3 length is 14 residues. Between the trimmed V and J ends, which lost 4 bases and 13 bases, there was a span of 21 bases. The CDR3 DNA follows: TGTGCCAGCAGTGGGTGGTCCACAAGTGACTCCGAGTATTTT. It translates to CASSGWSTSDSEYF.

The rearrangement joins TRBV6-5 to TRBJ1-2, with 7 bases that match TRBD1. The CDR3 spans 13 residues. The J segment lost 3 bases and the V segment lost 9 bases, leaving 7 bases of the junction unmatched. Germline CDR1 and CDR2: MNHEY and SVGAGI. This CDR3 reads CASSRQGYYGYTF. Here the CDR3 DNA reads TGTGCCAGTAGTAGACAGGGATACTATGGCTACACCTTC.

CDR3 nucleotide sequence: TGTGCCAGCAGCTTTGCCGGGACTAGCGGCTTACTACGCCAAGAGACCCAGTACTTC. This encodes CASSFAGTSGLLRQETQYF. The chain employs TRBV7-2 and TRBJ2-5, with 11 nucleotides matching TRBD2. CDR1 SGHTA and CDR2 FQGNSA come from the germline V gene. J gave up 1 base and V 3 bases, and 13 bases lay outside the gene matches. The CDR3 has 19 residues.

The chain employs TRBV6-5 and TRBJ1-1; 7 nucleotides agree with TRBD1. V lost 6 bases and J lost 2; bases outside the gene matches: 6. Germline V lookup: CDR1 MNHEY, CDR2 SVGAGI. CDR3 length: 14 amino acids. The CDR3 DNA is TGTGCCAGCAGCGTTGACAGGGTTAACACTGAAGCTTTCTTT. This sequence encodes CASSVDRVNTEAFF.

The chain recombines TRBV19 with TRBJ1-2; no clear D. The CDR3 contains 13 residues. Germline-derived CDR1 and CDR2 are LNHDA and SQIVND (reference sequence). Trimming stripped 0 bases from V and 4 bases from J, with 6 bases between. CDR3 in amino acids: CASSIEAGYGYTF. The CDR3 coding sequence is TGTGCCAGTAGTATAGAGGCAGGCTATGGCTACACCTTC.

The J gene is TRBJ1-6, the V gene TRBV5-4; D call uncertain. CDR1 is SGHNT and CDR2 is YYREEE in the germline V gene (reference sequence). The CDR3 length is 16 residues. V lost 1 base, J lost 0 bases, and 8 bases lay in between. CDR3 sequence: CASSLHGSSYNSPLHF. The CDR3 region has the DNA TGTGCCAGCAGCTTGCACGGGAGCTCCTATAATTCACCCCTCCACTTT.

The CDR3 DNA sequence: TGTGCCAGCAGTTTACTAGTAGCGGGTGCCATCTACGAGCAGTACTTC. Translating gives CASSLLVAGAIYEQYF. The chain couples TRBV27 to TRBJ2-7; 7 positions match TRBD2. With V trimmed by 2 bases and J by 3 bases, 10 bases remained unmatched. Germline V lookup: CDR1 MNHEY, CDR2 SMNVEV (reference sequence). This CDR3 is 16 amino acids long.

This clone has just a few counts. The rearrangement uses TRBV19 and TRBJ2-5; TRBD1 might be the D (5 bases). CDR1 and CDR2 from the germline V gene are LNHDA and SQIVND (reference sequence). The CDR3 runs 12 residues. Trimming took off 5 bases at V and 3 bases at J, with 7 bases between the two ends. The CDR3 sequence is CASSSREETQYF. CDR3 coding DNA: TGTGCCAGTAGTTCCAGGGAAGAGACCCAGTACTTC.

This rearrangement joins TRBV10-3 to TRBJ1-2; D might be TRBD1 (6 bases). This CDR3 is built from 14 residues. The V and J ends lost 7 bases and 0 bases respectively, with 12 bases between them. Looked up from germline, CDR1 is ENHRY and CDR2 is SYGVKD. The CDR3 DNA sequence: TGTGCCATCAATACGGGACAAGCTAACTATGGCTACACCTTC. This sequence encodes CAINTGQANYGYTF.

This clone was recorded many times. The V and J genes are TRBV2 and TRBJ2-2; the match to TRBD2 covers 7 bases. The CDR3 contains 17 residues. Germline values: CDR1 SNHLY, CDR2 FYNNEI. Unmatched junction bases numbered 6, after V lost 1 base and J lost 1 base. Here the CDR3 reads CASSEGGTTKNTGELFF. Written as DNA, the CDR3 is TGTGCCAGCAGTGAAGGGGGGACTACAAAGAACACCGGGGAGCTGTTTTTT.

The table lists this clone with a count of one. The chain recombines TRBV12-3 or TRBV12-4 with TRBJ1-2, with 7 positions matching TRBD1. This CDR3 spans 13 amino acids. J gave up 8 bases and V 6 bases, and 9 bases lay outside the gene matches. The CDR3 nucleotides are TGTGCCAGCAGCCCCAGGGACAGCGTCGGCTACACCTTC. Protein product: CASSPRDSVGYTF.

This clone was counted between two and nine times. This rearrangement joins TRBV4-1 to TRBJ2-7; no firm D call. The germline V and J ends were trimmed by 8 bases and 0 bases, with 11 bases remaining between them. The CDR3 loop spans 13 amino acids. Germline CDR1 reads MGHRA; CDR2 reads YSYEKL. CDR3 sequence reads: CASRDTSSYEQYF. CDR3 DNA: TGCGCCAGCCGTGACACCAGCTCCTACGAGCAGTACTTC.

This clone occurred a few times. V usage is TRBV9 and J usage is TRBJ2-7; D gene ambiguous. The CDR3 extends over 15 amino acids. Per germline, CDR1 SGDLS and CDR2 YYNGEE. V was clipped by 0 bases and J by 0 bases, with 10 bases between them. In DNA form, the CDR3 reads TGTGCCAGCAGCGTAGCCAGCGATAGCTCCTACGAGCAGTACTTC. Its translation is CASSVASDSSYEQYF.

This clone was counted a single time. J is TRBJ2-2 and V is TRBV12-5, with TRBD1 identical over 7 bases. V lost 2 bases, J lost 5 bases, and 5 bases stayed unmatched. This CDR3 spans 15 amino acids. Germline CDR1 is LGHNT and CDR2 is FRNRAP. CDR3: CASGLRQGHTGELFF. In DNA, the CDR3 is TGTGCTAGTGGTTTGAGACAGGGTCATACCGGGGAGCTGTTTTTT.